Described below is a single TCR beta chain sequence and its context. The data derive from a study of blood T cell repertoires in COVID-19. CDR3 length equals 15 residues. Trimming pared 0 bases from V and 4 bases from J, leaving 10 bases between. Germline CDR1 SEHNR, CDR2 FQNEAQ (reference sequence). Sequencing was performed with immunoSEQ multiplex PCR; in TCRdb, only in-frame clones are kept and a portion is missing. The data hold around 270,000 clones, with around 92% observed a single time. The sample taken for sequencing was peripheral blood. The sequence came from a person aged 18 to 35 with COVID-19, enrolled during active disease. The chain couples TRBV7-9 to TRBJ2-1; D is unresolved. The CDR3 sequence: CASSLAKATYNEQFF. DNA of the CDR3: TGTGCCAGCAGCTTAGCGAAAGCTACTTACAATGAGCAGTTCTTC.